This TCR beta chain originates from a study of blood T cell repertoires in COVID-19 (dated by TCRdb to the early 2020s). A note on the overall study: Collaborator samples came from the United States, Italy and Spain and covered acute and convalescent phases of COVID-19. The prospective study material was composed of cDNA or gDNA derived from T cells, B-cell-depleted T cells, or PBMCs. The dataset comprised deeply sampled blood TCRbeta repertoires from subjects exposed to, actively infected with, or recovered from COVID-19. The repertoires were released in a freely available public database intended as a resource for research on the immune response to SARS-CoV-2. Samples came from the ongoing ImmuneRACE study (first 160 participants) plus 1,254 subjects from 6 global collaborators. The sample metadata nearly always contained a de-identified subject ID, COVID-19 status, age in years and sex. Where available, HLA class I and class II types were obtained from metadata supplied by the sample provider rather than from assay-based typing.

Here V drops 3 bases and J drops 14 bases, and the junction holds 5 bases not matched to any gene. CDR1 and CDR2 are read off the germline V gene as SGHDT and YYEEEE. The CDR3 spans 12 residues, from the cysteine through the phenylalanine. Just CDR3 DNA is preserved here, 36 bases in frame from base 1. Participants in the prospective study were enrolled through a virtual design, were aged roughly 18 to 95 years, and lived in fewer than 30 United States geographic areas. In the prospective study, cohorts were assigned on the basis of participant-reported clinical history obtained from a screening survey and a study questionnaire. ImmuneRACE Cohort 3 recovered participants were defined by two consecutive negative NP/OP PCR tests, healthcare professional clearance, or symptom resolution. Mobile phlebotomists in the prospective study collected whole blood, serum and a nasopharyngeal or oropharyngeal swab from every participant. Participants in the prospective study had the option to provide additional blood draws and questionnaires over an approximately 2-month period. Before DNA extraction, prospective study blood samples were shipped either frozen or at room temperature.

The immunoSEQ Assay, a bias-controlled multiplex PCR, was used to amplify TCRbeta CDR3 regions from genomic DNA. The original pipeline was this. The number of nucleated cells in each sample was estimated by amplification of reference gene primers within the assay. To quantify the absolute abundance of each unique TCRbeta CDR3 rearrangement, sequence reads were collapsed and filtered. For each sample, productive Simpson clonality was calculated by taking the square root of Simpson's diversity index across productive rearrangements. TCRdb holds this immuneACCESS table with in-frame rearrangements only. Some clones are missing; in checked studies, unresolved V genes explain under half, and the rest has no known cause. The DNA was the basis for D and trimming; V, J and clone size are from that table. The sample table contains approximately 280,000 clones; only one count was recorded for about 89% of them. The ten largest account for about 2.6% of the sample.

General findings and caveats noted by the study authors: How much clinical and demographic metadata was included differed by source and by participant, and the metadata was provided uncurated.

As for this clone: Its antigen is unknown. No base quality information exists; no much larger clone differs at one position.

The rearrangement combines TRBV5-6 with TRBJ2-1, and TRBD1 matches 10 of the central bases. This receptor was obtained from a woman aged 18-29 years who had recovered from COVID-19. Material for sequencing was PBMCs or T cells enriched from blood (not recorded which). This receptor has the CDR3 CASSYAGTGEFF. At the DNA level, the sequence is TGTGCCAGCAGCTACGCCGGGACAGGGGAGTTCTTC.